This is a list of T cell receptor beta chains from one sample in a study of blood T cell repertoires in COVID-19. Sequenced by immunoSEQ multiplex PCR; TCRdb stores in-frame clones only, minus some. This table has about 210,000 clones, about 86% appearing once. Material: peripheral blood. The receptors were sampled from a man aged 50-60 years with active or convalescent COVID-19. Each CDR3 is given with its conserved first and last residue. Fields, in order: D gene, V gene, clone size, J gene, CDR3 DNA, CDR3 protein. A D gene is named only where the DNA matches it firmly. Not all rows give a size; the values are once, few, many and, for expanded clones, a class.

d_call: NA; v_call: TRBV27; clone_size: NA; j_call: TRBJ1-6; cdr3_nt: TGTGCCAGCAGTTTAGGGCAAAATTCACCCCTCCACTTT; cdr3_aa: CASSLGQNSPLHF
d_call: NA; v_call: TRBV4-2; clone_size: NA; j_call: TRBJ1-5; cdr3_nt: TGTGCCAGCAGCCAGAAGACAGGCATGGATCAGCCCCAGCATTTT; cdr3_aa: CASSQKTGMDQPQHF
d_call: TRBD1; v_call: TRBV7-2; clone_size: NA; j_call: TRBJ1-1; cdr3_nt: TGTGCCAGCAGCGCCGGACAGGAGGCTGAAGCTTTCTTT; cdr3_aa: CASSAGQEAEAFF
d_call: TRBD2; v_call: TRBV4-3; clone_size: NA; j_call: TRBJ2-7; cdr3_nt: TGCGCCAGCAGCCAAGATCGACTAGCGAGCGGCTACGAGCAGTACTTC; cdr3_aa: CASSQDRLASGYEQYF
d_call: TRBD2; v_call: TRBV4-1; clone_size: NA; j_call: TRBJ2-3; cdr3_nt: TGCGCCAGCAGCCTTACTGGCGGGACTAGCGGTGCAGATACGCAGTATTTT; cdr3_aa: CASSLTGGTSGADTQYF
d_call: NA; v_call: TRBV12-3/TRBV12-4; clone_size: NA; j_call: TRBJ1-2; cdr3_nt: TGTGCCAGCAGTCCCCCAGGGACTAACGGCTACACCTTC; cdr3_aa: CASSPPGTNGYTF
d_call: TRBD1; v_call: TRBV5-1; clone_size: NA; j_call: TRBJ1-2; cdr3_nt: TGCGCCAGCAGCCTAGGACAGGGCGGGAATGGCTACACCTTC; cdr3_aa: CASSLGQGGNGYTF
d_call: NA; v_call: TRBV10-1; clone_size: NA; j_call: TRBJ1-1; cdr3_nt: TGCGCCAGCAGGGGCACCCGTGTGACTGAAGCTTTCTTT; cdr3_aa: CASRGTRVTEAFF
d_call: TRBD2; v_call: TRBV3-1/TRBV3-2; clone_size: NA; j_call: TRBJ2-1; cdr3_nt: TGTGCCAGCAGCCAAGTTGGCGTAGCGGGAGAGGAGAATGAGCAGTTCTTC; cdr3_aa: CASSQVGVAGEENEQFF
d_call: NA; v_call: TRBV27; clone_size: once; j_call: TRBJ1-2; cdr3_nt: TGTGCCAGCAGTACATCGGATACCGGAGGAGGCTACACCTTC; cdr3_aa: CASSTSDTGGGYTF
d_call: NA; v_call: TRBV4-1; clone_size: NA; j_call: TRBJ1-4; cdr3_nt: TGCGCCAGCAGCCAACAAGTACCCGGATCGGGGAAAAAACTGTTTTTT; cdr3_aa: CASSQQVPGSGKKLFF
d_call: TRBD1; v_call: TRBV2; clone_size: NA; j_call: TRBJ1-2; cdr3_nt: TGTGCCAGCATGGGGTGGGGACAGGGGGCTTATGGCTACACCTTC; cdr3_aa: CASMGWGQGAYGYTF
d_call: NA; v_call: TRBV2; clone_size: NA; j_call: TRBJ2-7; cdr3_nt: TGTGCCACTACCGCAGGGGGGTTCTTTAGCTACGAGCAGTACTTC; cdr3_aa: CATTAGGFFSYEQYF
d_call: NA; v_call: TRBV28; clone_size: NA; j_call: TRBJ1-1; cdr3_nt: TGTGCCAGCAGTTTGAGGATCCGACCAGAAGCTTTCTTT; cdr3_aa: CASSLRIRPEAFF
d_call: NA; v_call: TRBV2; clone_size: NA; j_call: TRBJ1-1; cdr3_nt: TGTGCCAGCAGTCAAGGGGGACAGAACACTGAAGCTTTCTTT; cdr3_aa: CASSQGGQNTEAFF
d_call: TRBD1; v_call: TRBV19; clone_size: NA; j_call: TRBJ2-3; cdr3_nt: TGTGCCAGTAGTAACAGGGGCTTTGATACGCAGTATTTT; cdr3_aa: CASSNRGFDTQYF
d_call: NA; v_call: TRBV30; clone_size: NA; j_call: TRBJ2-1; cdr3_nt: TGTGCCTGGAGTAAGGGGAGGATCGGTGAGCAGTTCTTC; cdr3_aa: CAWSKGRIGEQFF
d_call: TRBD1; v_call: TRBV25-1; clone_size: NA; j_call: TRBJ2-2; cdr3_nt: TGTGCCAGCAGTGGGGACAGGGGGCCTGGCGGGGAGCTGTTTTTT; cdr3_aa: CASSGDRGPGGELFF
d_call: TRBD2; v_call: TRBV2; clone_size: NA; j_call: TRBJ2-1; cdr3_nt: TGTGCCAGCGAGGGCGGGGGGGCCGTAACCTACAATGAGCAGTTCTTC; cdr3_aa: CASEGGGAVTYNEQFF
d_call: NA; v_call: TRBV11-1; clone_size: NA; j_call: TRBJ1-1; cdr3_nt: TGTGCCAGCAGCAGACAGCACGCGAACACTGAAGCTTTCTTT; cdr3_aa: CASSRQHANTEAFF
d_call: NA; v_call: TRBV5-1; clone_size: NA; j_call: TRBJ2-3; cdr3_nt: TGCGCCAGCAGCTTGGCCTCGTCAGCCGAGGTCCATACGCAGTATTTT; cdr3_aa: CASSLASSAEVHTQYF
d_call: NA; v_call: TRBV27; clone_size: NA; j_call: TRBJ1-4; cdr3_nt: TGTGCCAGCACCCTCCGACTAAACAGAAATGAAAAACTGTTTTTT; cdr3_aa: CASTLRLNRNEKLFF
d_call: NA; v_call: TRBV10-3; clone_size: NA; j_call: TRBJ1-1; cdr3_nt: TGTGCCATCACCCCGGGGGGGGGCACTGAAGCTTTCTTT; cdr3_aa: CAITPGGGTEAFF
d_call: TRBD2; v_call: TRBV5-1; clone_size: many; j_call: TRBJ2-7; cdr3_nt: TGCGCCAGCAGCGGTAGCGGGAGTTCGTGGTACGAGCAGTACTTC; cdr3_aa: CASSGSGSSWYEQYF
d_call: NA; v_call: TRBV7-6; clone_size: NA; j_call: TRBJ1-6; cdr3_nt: TGTGCCAGCAGCTTACAGGCAGGGGAAAGTTCACCCCTCCACTTT; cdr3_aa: CASSLQAGESSPLHF
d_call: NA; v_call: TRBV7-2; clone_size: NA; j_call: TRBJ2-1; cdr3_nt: TGTGCCAGCAGCTTACAGGGGGGCCAATACAATGAGCAGTTCTTC; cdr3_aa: CASSLQGGQYNEQFF
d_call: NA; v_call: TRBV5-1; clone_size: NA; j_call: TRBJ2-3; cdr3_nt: TGCGCCAGCAGCTTGGGGGGGCAGGGAGATACGCAGTATTTT; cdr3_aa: CASSLGGQGDTQYF
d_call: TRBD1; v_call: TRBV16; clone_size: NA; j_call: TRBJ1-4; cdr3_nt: TGTGCCAGCAGCTCCCTAGCAAGGGGGCTAGAAACTAATGAAAAACTGTTTTTT; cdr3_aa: CASSSLARGLETNEKLFF
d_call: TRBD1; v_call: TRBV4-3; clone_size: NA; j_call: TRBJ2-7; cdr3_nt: TGCGCCAGCAGCCAAGGGACAGGACCCTCCTACGAGCAGTACTTC; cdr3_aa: CASSQGTGPSYEQYF
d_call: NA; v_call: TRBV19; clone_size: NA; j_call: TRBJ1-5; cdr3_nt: TGTGCCAGTAGTATAGCGACAGATAGCAATCAGCCCCAGCATTTT; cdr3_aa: CASSIATDSNQPQHF
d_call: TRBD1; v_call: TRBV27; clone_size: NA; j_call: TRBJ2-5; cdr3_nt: TGTGCCAGCAGTTTATCGCGGTACAGGGGGCGCGAGACCCAGTACTTC; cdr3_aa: CASSLSRYRGRETQYF
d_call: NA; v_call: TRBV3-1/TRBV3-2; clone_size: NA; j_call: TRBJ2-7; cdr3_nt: TGTGCCAGCAGCCAGGAGGGTGAGCTTAGCTCCTACGAGCAGTACTTC; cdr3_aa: CASSQEGELSSYEQYF
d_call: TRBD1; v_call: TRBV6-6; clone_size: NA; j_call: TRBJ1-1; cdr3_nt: TGTGCCAGCAGTCGCGGAGGGACAGGGGGCTTAGGCACTGAAGCTTTCTTT; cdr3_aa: CASSRGGTGGLGTEAFF
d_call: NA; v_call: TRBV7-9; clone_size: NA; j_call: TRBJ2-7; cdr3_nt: TGTGCCAGCAGCCCAGGACAGTTCCGGCAGGTCAGGTTC; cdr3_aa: CASSPGQFRQVRF
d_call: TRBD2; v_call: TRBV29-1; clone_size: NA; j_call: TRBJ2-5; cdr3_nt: TGCAGCGTTGTTCTAGGCGGGGGGCGAGAGACCCAGTACTTC; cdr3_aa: CSVVLGGGRETQYF
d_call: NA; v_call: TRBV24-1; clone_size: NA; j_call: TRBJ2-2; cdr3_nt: TGTGCCACCAGTGATCCGGCTAGGTCCGCCGGGGAGCTGTTTTTT; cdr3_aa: CATSDPARSAGELFF
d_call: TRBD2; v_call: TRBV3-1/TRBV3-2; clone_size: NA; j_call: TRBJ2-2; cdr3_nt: TGTGCCAGCAGCCCACACCTGGGACTAGCGGGAGGTGGGAACACCGGGGAGCTGTTTTTT; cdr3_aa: CASSPHLGLAGGGNTGELFF